This T cell receptor beta chain comes out of a study of blood T cells in healthy people across ages. Through a sample-barcoded 5' primer and a J-beta primer mix, a second PCR was run for roughly 6 to 11 cycles. Using its own MiXCR run on the 5' RACE reads, TCRdb lists one record per CDR3 protein. In the table there are about 730,000 distinct CDR3 sequences, roughly 43% of which are singletons. Trimming pared 3 bases from V and 11 bases from J, leaving 16 bases between. The CDR3 covers 13 residues. The germline V gene encodes CDR1 LGHDT and CDR2 YNNKEL (reference sequence). Sequences were obtained from blood. This TCR derives from a woman aged 55-69 years in good health. The rearrangement links TRBV3-1 to TRBJ2-5; D ambiguous. Written as DNA, the CDR3 is TGTGCCAGCAGCCAGGGCTCCTCCTACAAGCAGTACTTC. Amino acids: CASSQGSSYKQYF.